This T cell receptor (beta chain) emerged from a study of neurological immune-mediated disorders. Study observations and caveats: No expanded-clone CDR3 amino acid sequence recurred across subjects, suggesting private TCR-beta repertoires.

Regarding this clonotype: Its specificity is not known.

The CDR3 runs to 13 residues. Germline CDR1 reads MNHEY; CDR2 reads SVGEGT. Trimming took off 4 bases at V and 9 bases at J, with 12 bases between the two ends. TCRdb recomputed calls from the 5' RACE reads with MiXCR, one row per CDR3 protein. The table has tens of thousands of distinct CDR3 sequences, about an eighth seen once. Time point defined: longitudinal time-point 1 (baseline). The TCR comes from a female donor with HTLV-1-associated myelopathy (HAM/TSP). The material sequenced was PBMCs. The chain employs TRBV6-2 or TRBV6-3 and TRBJ2-2, with D maybe TRBD2 (6 bases). The DNA of the CDR3 is TGTGCCAGCAGTTCCGGACTATTTCGGGAGCTGTTTTTT. Protein sequence: CASSSGLFRELFF.